This is a list of T cell receptor beta chains from one sample in a study of OX40 agonist ivuxolimab in advanced cancers. The method was immunoSEQ multiplex PCR; TCRdb's version includes in-frame clones alone and lacks a portion of them. The table records about 93,000 clones, 75% to 90% of them present only once. Material: CD4+ or CD8+ T cells sorted from blood, obtained in a trial of the OX40 agonist ivuxolimab. These receptors all stem from an adult with an advanced solid tumor such as melanoma, head and neck, liver or kidney cancer. Each CDR3 is given with its conserved first and last residue. Fields, in order: J gene, V gene, D gene, CDR3 protein, CDR3 DNA. The D gene is left open where the match is weak.

TRBJ2-1	TRBV30	TRBD1	CAWSYRGSGNEQFF	TGTGCCTGGAGTTACAGGGGTTCGGGCAATGAGCAGTTCTTC
TRBJ2-1	TRBV7-2	TRBD2	CASSLGLAGNNEQFF	TGTGCCAGCAGCTTAGGGCTAGCGGGTAACAATGAGCAGTTCTTC
TRBJ2-3	TRBV4-3	TRBD2	CASSLESGVSDTQYF	TGCGCCAGCAGCCTGGAAAGCGGGGTATCAGATACGCAGTATTTT
TRBJ1-2	TRBV28	NA	CASSSLDPAQYGYTF	TGTGCCAGCAGTTCGTTGGACCCAGCCCAGTATGGCTACACCTTC
TRBJ1-1	TRBV30	TRBD1	CACRDRGFEAFF	TGTGCCTGTCGGGACAGGGGCTTTGAAGCTTTCTTT
TRBJ1-2	TRBV15	TRBD1	CATSRGQGGPIDYGYTF	TGTGCCACCAGCAGAGGACAGGGAGGCCCCATTGACTATGGCTACACCTTC
TRBJ1-2	TRBV6-5	NA	CASSYLVGGGYGYTF	TGTGCCAGCAGTTACTTAGTCGGAGGGGGCTATGGCTACACCTTC
TRBJ2-7	TRBV19	NA	CASSMRDYEQYF	TGTGCCAGTAGTATGAGGGATTACGAGCAGTACTTC
TRBJ2-2	TRBV7-6	TRBD2	CASSLQLAGGTGELFF	TGTGCCAGCAGCTTACAACTAGCGGGAGGTACCGGGGAGCTGTTTTTT
TRBJ2-7	TRBV11-2	NA	CASSTGGYEQYF	TGTGCCAGCAGTACCGGAGGCTACGAGCAGTACTTC
TRBJ1-2	TRBV6-1	NA	CATVDPPSDYGYTF	TGTGCCACCGTCGACCCCCCCAGTGATTATGGCTACACCTTC
TRBJ1-1	TRBV20-1	TRBD1	CSADRDTEAFF	TGCAGTGCAGACAGGGATACTGAAGCTTTCTTT
TRBJ1-2	TRBV7-2	TRBD1	CASSLGQGVDYGYTF	TGTGCCAGCAGCTTAGGACAGGGGGTTGACTATGGCTACACCTTC
TRBJ1-2	TRBV7-2	NA	CASSQVRLGGYTF	TGTGCCAGCAGCCAAGTCCGTTTGGGAGGCTACACCTTC
TRBJ1-2	TRBV29-1	NA	CSVLQGDDGYTF	TGCAGCGTTTTACAGGGTGACGATGGCTACACCTTC
TRBJ1-1	TRBV9	TRBD1	CASSPRDRRSTEAFF	TGTGCCAGCAGCCCCCGGGACAGGCGGAGCACTGAAGCTTTCTTT
TRBJ1-2	TRBV28	TRBD1	CASLQGADYGYTF	TGTGCCAGCTTACAGGGGGCAGACTATGGCTACACCTTC
TRBJ1-6	TRBV4-3	NA	CASSQDLGSLKWALHF	TGCGCCAGCAGCCAAGATCTGGGAAGCCTTAAGTGGGCCCTCCACTTT
TRBJ1-2	TRBV28	NA	CASSLSARALVYGYTF	TGTGCCAGCAGTTTATCGGCCAGAGCATTAGTCTATGGCTACACCTTC
TRBJ2-5	TRBV7-9	NA	CASSLVRGPETQYF	TGTGCCAGCAGCTTAGTTAGAGGGCCGGAGACCCAGTACTTC
TRBJ1-2	TRBV19	NA	CASSIGGADGYTF	TGTGCCAGTAGTATTGGTGGTGCGGATGGCTACACCTTC
TRBJ2-3	TRBV5-1	TRBD1	CASTKDSPGKGAPRTNTQYF	TGCGCCAGCACAAAAGATTCCCCGGGAAAGGGGGCCCCGCGAACGAATACGCAGTATTTT